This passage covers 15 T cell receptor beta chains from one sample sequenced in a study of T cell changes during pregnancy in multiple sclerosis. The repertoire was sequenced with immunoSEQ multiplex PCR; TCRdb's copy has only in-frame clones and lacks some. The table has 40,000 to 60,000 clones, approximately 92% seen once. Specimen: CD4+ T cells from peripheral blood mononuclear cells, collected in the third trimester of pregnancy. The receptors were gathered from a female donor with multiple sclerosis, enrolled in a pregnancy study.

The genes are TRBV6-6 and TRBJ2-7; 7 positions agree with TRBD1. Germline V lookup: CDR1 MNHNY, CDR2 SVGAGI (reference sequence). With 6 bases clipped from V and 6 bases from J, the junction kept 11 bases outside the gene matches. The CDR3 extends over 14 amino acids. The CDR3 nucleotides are TGTGCCAGCAGCCAAGACAGGGAACAGGGCGAGCAGTACTTC. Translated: CASSQDREQGEQYF.

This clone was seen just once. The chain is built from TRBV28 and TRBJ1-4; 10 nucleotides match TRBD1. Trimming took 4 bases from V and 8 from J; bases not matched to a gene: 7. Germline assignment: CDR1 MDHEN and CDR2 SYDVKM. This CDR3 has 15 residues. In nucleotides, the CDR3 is TGTGCCAGCAGTTCCCCGGGACAGGGGACCGAAAAACTGTTTTTT. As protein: CASSSPGQGTEKLFF.

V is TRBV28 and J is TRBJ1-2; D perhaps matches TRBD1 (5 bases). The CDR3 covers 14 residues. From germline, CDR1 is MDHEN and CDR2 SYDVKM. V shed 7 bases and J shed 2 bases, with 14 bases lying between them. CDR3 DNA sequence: TGTGCCAGCATTGGCAGACAGAGAAACTATGGCTACACCTTC. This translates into CASIGRQRNYGYTF.

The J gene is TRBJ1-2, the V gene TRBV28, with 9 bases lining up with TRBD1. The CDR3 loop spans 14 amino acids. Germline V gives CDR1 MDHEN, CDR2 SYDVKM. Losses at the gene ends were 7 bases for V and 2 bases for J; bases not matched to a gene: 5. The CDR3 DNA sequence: TGTGCCAGCACCACAGGGGGCCTGAACTATGGCTACACCTTC. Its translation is CASTTGGLNYGYTF.

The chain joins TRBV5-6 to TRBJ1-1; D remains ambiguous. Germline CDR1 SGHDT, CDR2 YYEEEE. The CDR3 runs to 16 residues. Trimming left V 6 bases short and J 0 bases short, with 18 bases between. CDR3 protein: CASTRGLGSLNTEAFF. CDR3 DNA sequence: TGTGCCAGCACCCGCGGCCTGGGGAGCTTGAACACTGAAGCTTTCTTT.

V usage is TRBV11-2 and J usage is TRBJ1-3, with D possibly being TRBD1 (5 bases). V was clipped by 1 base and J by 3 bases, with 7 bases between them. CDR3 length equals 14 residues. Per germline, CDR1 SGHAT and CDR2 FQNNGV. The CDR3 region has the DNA TGTGCCAGCAGCTTAGTCCAGGGTGGAAACACCATATATTTT. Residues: CASSLVQGGNTIYF.

The CDR3 sequence: CASSAQTGYPEAFF. Written as DNA, the CDR3 is TGCGCCAGCAGCGCACAGACAGGGTATCCTGAAGCTTTCTTT. This sequence joins TRBV5-1 and TRBJ1-1; the match to TRBD1 covers 7 bases. V was clipped by 4 bases and J by 6 bases; unmatched bases: 9. Per the germline V gene, CDR1 is SGHRS and CDR2 is YFSETQ. The CDR3 is 14 amino acids.

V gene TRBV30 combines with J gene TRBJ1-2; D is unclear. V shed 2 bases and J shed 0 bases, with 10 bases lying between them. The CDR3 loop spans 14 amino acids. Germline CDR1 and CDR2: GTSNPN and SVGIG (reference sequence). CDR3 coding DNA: TGTGCCTGGAGTAGCTTGGGAGCTAACTATGGCTACACCTTC. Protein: CAWSSLGANYGYTF.

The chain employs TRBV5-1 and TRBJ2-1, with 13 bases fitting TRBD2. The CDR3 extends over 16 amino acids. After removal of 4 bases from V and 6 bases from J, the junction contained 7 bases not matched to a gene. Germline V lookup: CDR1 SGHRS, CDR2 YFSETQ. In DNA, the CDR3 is TGCGCCAGCAGCCAAGGGACTAGCGGGATGAGCAATGAGCAGTTCTTC. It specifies CASSQGTSGMSNEQFF.

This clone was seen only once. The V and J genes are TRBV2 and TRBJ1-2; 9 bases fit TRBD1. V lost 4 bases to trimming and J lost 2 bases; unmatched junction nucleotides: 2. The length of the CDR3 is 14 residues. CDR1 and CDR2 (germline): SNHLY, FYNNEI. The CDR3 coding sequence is TGTGCCAGCAGTGCTGGGACAGGGAACTATGGCTACACCTTC. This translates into CASSAGTGNYGYTF.

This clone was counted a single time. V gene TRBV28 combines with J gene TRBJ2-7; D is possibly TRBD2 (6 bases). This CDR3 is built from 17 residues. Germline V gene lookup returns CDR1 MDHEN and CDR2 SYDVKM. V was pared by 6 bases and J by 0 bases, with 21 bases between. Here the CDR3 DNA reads TGTGCCAGCAGCCGTCGGAGGGTCCCCCTAAGCTCCTACGAGCAGTACTTC. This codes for CASSRRRVPLSSYEQYF. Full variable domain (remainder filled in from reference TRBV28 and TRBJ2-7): DVKVTQSSRYLVKRTGEKVFLECVQDMDHENMFWYRQDPGLGLRLIYFSYDVKMKEKGDIPEGYSVSREKKERFSLILESASTNQTSMYLCASSRRRVPLSSYEQYFGPGTRLTVT.

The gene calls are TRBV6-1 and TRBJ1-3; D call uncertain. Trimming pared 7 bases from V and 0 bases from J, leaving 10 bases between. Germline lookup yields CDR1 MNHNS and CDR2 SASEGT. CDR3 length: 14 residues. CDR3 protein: CASTTGNSGNTIYF. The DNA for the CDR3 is TGTGCCAGCACCACCGGGAACTCTGGAAACACCATATATTTT.

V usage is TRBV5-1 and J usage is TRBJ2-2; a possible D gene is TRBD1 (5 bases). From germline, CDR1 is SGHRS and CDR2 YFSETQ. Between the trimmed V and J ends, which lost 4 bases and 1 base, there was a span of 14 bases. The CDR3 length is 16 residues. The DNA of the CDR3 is TGCGCCAGCAGCCCGCAGGCAGGGAAGAACACCGGGGAGCTGTTTTTT. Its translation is CASSPQAGKNTGELFF.

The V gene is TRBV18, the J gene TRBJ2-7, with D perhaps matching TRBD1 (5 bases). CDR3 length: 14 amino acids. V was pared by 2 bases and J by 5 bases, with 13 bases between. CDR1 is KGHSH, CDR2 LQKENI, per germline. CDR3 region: CASSPSSTGDEQYF. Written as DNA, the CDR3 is TGTGCCAGCTCACCAAGCTCAACAGGCGACGAGCAGTACTTC.

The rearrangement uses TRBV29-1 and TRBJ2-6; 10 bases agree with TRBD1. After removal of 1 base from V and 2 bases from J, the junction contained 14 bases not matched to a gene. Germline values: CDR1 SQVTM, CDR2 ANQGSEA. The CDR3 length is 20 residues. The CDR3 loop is CSVEARADRGRSTGANVLTF. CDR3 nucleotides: TGCAGCGTTGAAGCACGGGCAGACAGGGGGCGATCTACTGGGGCCAACGTCCTGACTTTC.